Following are 32 T cell receptor beta chains from one sample sequenced in a study of molecular identifiers for immune sequencing clone quantification. TCRdb passed the PCR reads through MiXCR, listing each CDR3 protein once. The sample holds more than 250,000 distinct CDR3 sequences, about a fifth seen once. Sequencing used naive CD8+ T cells from blood, with Jurkat cell RNA spiked in. Documented subset: FACS-sorted CD8+CD4-CCR7+CD45RA+ naive T cells. These receptors all come from a human donor in good health. Some libraries in this study had Jurkat cell RNA spiked in.

This clonotype came up many times. CDR3 residues: CSARERGHVANEQYF. CDR3 DNA sequence: TGCAGTGCTAGAGAAAGGGGCCATGTCGCCAACGAGCAGTACTTC. This chain links TRBV20-1 with TRBJ2-7, with a weak D call TRBD1 (5 bases). The CDR3 covers 15 residues. Germline-derived CDR1 and CDR2 are DFQATT and SNEGSKA (reference sequence). Trimming removed 0 bases from V and 5 bases from J, with 17 bases in between.

This rearrangement joins TRBV12-3 or TRBV12-4 to TRBJ2-5, with 8 bases matching TRBD2. The ends lost 2 bases at V and 1 base at J; junction bases unmatched: 6. The CDR3 covers 16 residues. The CDR3 nucleotides read TGTGCCAGCAGTTTACTGGCGGGGGGATCCCAAGAGACCCAGTACTTC. Amino acids: CASSLLAGGSQETQYF.

This clonotype was found many times. The V call is TRBV7-9, the J call TRBJ1-5; D gene ambiguous. CDR1 SEHNR and CDR2 FQNEAQ come from the germline V gene (reference sequence). The CDR3 is made up of 17 amino acids. Trimming cost V 0 bases and J 3 bases, with 15 bases left between them. CDR3 in amino acids: CASSLANVTSYNQPQHF. The CDR3 DNA reads as TGTGCCAGCAGCTTAGCGAATGTTACAAGTTACAATCAGCCCCAGCATTTT.

Remarks on this clonotype: A much bigger clone sits one base away, suggesting this may be a read error. The rearrangement joins TRBV18 to TRBJ2-7, with no clear D. Trimming pared 3 bases from V and 2 bases from J, leaving 11 bases between. The CDR3 runs 14 residues. The germline V gene has CDR1 KGHSH and CDR2 LQKENI. Here the CDR3 DNA reads TGTGCCAGCTCACCGGTTGGACGGGCCTACGAGCAGTACTTC. Residues: CASSPVGRAYEQYF.

This clonotype has just a few counts. This chain joins TRBV6-5 and TRBJ2-5; 7 bases agree with TRBD1. V shed 0 bases, J shed 5 bases, and the junction held 0 bases outside the gene matches. The germline V gene has CDR1 MNHEY and CDR2 SVGAGI. This CDR3 comprises 13 residues. CDR3 amino acids: CASSYSTGETQYF. As DNA, the CDR3 is TGTGCCAGCAGTTACTCGACAGGGGAGACCCAGTACTTC.

Comment on this clonotype: One end of the junction does not line up with germline, which may come from a read error. The chain employs TRBV2 and TRBJ2-7; D gene ambiguous. Germline-derived CDR1 and CDR2 are SNHLY and FYNNEI. The CDR3 is 12 residues long. The CDR3 is CAGSETAYEQYF. CDR3 coding DNA: TGTGCCGGCAGCGAAACAGCGTACGAGCAGTACTTC.

This clonotype was detected ten times or more. This chain connects TRBV19 to TRBJ1-5; a weak D match, TRBD1 (5 bases). CDR1 is LNHDA and CDR2 is SQIVND in the germline V gene (reference sequence). The V end was cut by 4 bases, the J end by 7 bases, with 8 bases between. CDR3 length: 12 residues. The DNA of the CDR3 is TGTGCCAGTAGTACAGGGTTACAGCCCCAGCATTTT. Its translation: CASSTGLQPQHF.

The sample holds many counts of this clonotype. This sequence joins TRBV7-9 and TRBJ2-7, with TRBD1 matching over 8 bases. Germline assignment: CDR1 SEHNR and CDR2 FQNEAQ (reference sequence). CDR3 length: 12 amino acids. Trimming removed 5 bases from V and 7 bases from J; junction bases left unmatched: 4. The CDR3 is CASSARDREQYF. The CDR3 DNA sequence: TGTGCCAGCAGCGCGCGGGACAGGGAGCAGTACTTC.

Concerning this clonotype: One base away lies a much larger clone, so this may be a sequencing read error. V gene TRBV2 combines with J gene TRBJ2-2, with a weak D call TRBD2 (5 bases). The germline V gene has CDR1 SNHLY and CDR2 FYNNEI. CDR3 length: 13 residues. This CDR3 is CASSYTVTGEQFF. The DNA of the CDR3 is TGTGCCAGCAGTTACACGGTCACCGGGGAGCAGTTTTTT.

On this clonotype: A read error may be the cause here, since a much bigger clone is one base away. This chain joins TRBV10-3 and TRBJ2-3; D not resolved. This CDR3 region has 11 residues. The V gene's germline CDR1 is ENHRY and CDR2 SYGVKD. The CDR3 is CAISEGDMQYF. CDR3 nucleotides: TGTGCCATCAGTGAGGGAGATATGCAGTATTTT.

This clonotype was seen many times. This chain links TRBV9 with TRBJ2-7; D not resolved. Trimming cost V 4 bases and J 4 bases, with 9 bases left between them. This CDR3 spans 12 amino acids. CDR1 and CDR2 from the germline V gene are SGDLS and YYNGEE. CDR3 DNA: TGTGCCAGCAGCCCCGGGCAATACGAGCAGTACTTC. Its protein is CASSPGQYEQYF.

This clonotype came up many times. The chain has TRBV5-1 and TRBJ1-1; TRBD1 matches at 7 bases. Germline trimming cut 4 bases from V and 5 bases from J; bases unmatched to any gene: 11. Germline loops: CDR1 SGHRS, CDR2 YFSETQ. The CDR3 runs 15 residues. The DNA for the CDR3 is TGCGCCAGCAGCCCGGGACGACAGGGTTGGACTGAAGCTTTCTTT. It yields the protein CASSPGRQGWTEAFF.

This clonotype was detected many times. This sequence joins TRBV5-4 and TRBJ1-2; D remains ambiguous. The CDR3 consists of 15 residues. V shed 4 bases and J shed 6 bases, with 19 bases lying between them. CDR1 is SGHNT and CDR2 is YYREEE in the germline V gene (reference sequence). CDR3 in amino acids: CASSPRDTLGHGYTF. DNA for the CDR3: TGTGCCAGCAGCCCCCGTGACACCCTAGGCCATGGCTACACCTTC.

This clonotype has at least ten counts. The V and J genes are TRBV7-8 and TRBJ2-7; TRBD2 might be the D (6 bases). The CDR3 is 15 residues long. Trimming shortened V by 4 bases and J by 0 bases, and 13 bases separated the two germline ends. Germline CDR1 and CDR2: SGHVS and FQNEAQ. CDR3 bases: TGTGCCAGCAGCTACCCCGGGACTTTCTCCTACGAGCAGTACTTC. Its protein is CASSYPGTFSYEQYF.

This clonotype was seen repeatedly, ten times or more. This chain uses TRBV24-1 with TRBJ2-5; TRBD1 might be the D (6 bases). Germline CDR1 reads KGHDR; CDR2 reads SFDVKD. V lost 3 bases to trimming and J lost 4 bases, with 17 bases between them. This CDR3 is built from 16 residues. The CDR3 DNA reads as TGTGCCACCAGTGATCCAACCCAGGGGTCGTCAGAGACCCAGTACTTC. Translation: CATSDPTQGSSETQYF.

In its sample, this clonotype was seen a few times. The chain uses TRBV29-1 and TRBJ2-7, with D tentatively TRBD1 or TRBD2 (6 bases each). V lost 0 bases and J 3 bases, leaving 12 bases between the germline ends. This CDR3 is 14 amino acids long. The germline V gene has CDR1 SQVTM and CDR2 ANQGSEA. The CDR3 loop is CSVEEKGGGYEQYF. CDR3 DNA: TGCAGCGTTGAAGAAAAGGGGGGCGGCTACGAGCAGTACTTC.

Of note for this clonotype: Since a much larger clone is just one base distant, this may be a read error. This rearrangement joins TRBV18 to TRBJ2-3; 7 nucleotides align to TRBD1. CDR3 length: 15 residues. Per germline, CDR1 KGHSH and CDR2 LQKENI. DNA for the CDR3: TGTGCCGGCTCACTACAAGGGGGCCGGACAGATACGCAGTATTTT. Protein product: CAGSLQGGRTDTQYF.

This clonotype appeared a few times. This chain connects TRBV6-2 or TRBV6-3 to TRBJ2-2; 10 bases align to TRBD2. Germline V gene lookup returns CDR1 MNHEY and CDR2 SVGEGT. This CDR3 region has 19 residues. After removal of 2 bases from V and 1 base from J, the junction contained 10 bases not matched to a gene. The CDR3 nucleotides are TGTGCCAGCAGTTACGGGCTAGCGGGAGCGATCGAGAACACCGGGGAGCTGTTTTTT. Its protein is CASSYGLAGAIENTGELFF.

This clonotype was counted at least ten times. V usage is TRBV23-1 and J usage is TRBJ2-5; 7 nucleotides align to TRBD1. TRBV23-1 is filed as an ORF, its function uncertain. The CDR3 has 18 amino acids. V trimming: 2 bases; J trimming: 0 bases; junction bases outside the gene matches: 12. The CDR3 nucleotides read TGCGCCAGCAGTCAAGGTGGTACGGGACAGAGATACCAAGAGACCCAGTACTTC. Its translation is CASSQGGTGQRYQETQYF.

This chain uses TRBV27 with TRBJ1-5; TRBD1 might be the D (5 bases). Germline lookup yields CDR1 MNHEY and CDR2 SMNVEV (reference sequence). The CDR3 runs to 14 residues. V lost 5 bases and J lost 7, with 15 bases in between. CDR3 loop: CASSNLGGDQPQHF. In DNA, the CDR3 is TGTGCCAGCAGTAATCTGGGGGGAGACCAGCCCCAGCATTTT.

The sample holds a few counts of this clonotype. A single base separates this from a much larger clone, so it may be a read error. This chain links TRBV29-1 with TRBJ2-3; the D call may be TRBD1 or TRBD2 (5 bases each). The germline V gene has CDR1 SQVTM and CDR2 ANQGSEA. This CDR3 comprises 13 residues. The CDR3 is CTLGERARDTQYF. The CDR3 nucleotides are TGCACCCTGGGGGAGAGGGCCAGAGATACGCAGTATTTT.

This clonotype was recorded a few times. This sequence joins TRBV4-3 and TRBJ2-7, with 7 bases fitting TRBD1. This CDR3 is built from 14 residues. Looked up from germline, CDR1 is LGHNA and CDR2 is YSLEER. V lost 4 bases and J lost 0; bases outside the gene matches: 3. CDR3 region: CASSPGGHSYEQYF. DNA of the CDR3: TGCGCCAGCAGCCCAGGGGGTCACTCCTACGAGCAGTACTTC.

Notes on this clonotype: One base away lies a much larger clone, so this may be a sequencing read error. The chain couples TRBV7-8 to TRBJ1-4; a weak D match, TRBD1 (6 bases). Looked up from germline, CDR1 is SGHVS and CDR2 is FQNEAQ. Trimming stripped 7 bases from V and 2 bases from J, with 14 bases between. The CDR3 totals 15 residues. This chain's CDR3 is CASKNRAWTNEKLFF. The CDR3, as DNA: TGTGCCAGCAAGAACAGGGCATGGACTAATGAAAAACTGTTTTTT.

In its sample, this clonotype was seen many times. V and J are TRBV30 and TRBJ2-1, with D perhaps TRBD2 (6 bases). The CDR3 extends over 15 amino acids. The germline V gene has CDR1 GTSNPN and CDR2 SVGIG (reference sequence). Trimming stripped 0 bases from V and 4 bases from J, with 13 bases between. This chain's CDR3 is CAWSVPWTIYNEQFF. As DNA, the CDR3 is TGTGCCTGGAGTGTACCTTGGACTATTTACAATGAGCAGTTCTTC. The full variable domain, in which reference TRBV30 and TRBJ2-1 provide the parts outside the CDR3, is SQTIHQWPATLVQPVGSPLSLECTVEGTSNPNLYWYRQAAGRGLQLLFYSVGIGQISSEVPQNLSASRPQDRQFILSSKKLLLSDSGFYLCAWSVPWTIYNEQFFGPGTRLTVL.

This clonotype turned up a few times. V usage is TRBV4-3 and J usage is TRBJ2-1; TRBD2 agrees at 10 bases. Germline lookup yields CDR1 LGHNA and CDR2 YSLEER. With 0 bases clipped from V and 8 bases from J, the junction kept 7 bases outside the gene matches. The CDR3 has 16 amino acids. CDR3 sequence reads: CASSQDRSGGAHEQFF. CDR3 DNA: TGCGCCAGCAGCCAAGATCGAAGCGGGGGGGCCCATGAGCAGTTCTTC.

Note on this clonotype: This may be a read error, as it is one base from a much larger clone. The chain carries TRBV9 and TRBJ2-2, with TRBD2 as a possible D gene (5 bases). Germline V gene lookup returns CDR1 SGDLS and CDR2 YYNGEE. CDR3 size: 14 residues. As DNA, the CDR3 is TGTGCCAGCAGCGTAGCGGAGGTCACCAGGGAGCTGTTTTTT. Residues: CASSVAEVTRELFF. Full variable domain (outside the CDR3, taken from reference TRBV9 and TRBJ2-2): DSGVTQTPKHLITATGQRVTLRCSPRSGDLSVYWYQQSLDQGLQFLIQYYNGEERAKGNILERFSAQQFPDLHSELNLSSLELGDSALYFCASSVAEVTRELFFGEGSRLTVL.

As regards this clonotype: One base away lies a much larger clone, so this may be a sequencing read error. This sequence joins TRBV29-1 and TRBJ2-6, with D perhaps TRBD1 (5 bases). CDR1 SQVTM and CDR2 ANQGSEA come from the germline V gene. The CDR3 extends over 17 amino acids. CDR3 protein: CSVVSGREGVGANVLAF. The CDR3 DNA follows: TGCAGCGTTGTTTCGGGCAGGGAAGGAGTTGGGGCCAACGTCCTGGCTTTC.

The chain employs TRBV7-9 and TRBJ2-5; the match to TRBD1 covers 7 bases. J lost 3 bases, V lost 7 bases, and 11 bases had no gene match. The CDR3 sequence is 15 residues long. Germline values: CDR1 SEHNR, CDR2 FQNEAQ (reference sequence). This chain's CDR3 is CASNNTGQSKETQYF. The CDR3 DNA reads TGTGCCAGCAACAACACGGGACAGTCTAAAGAGACCCAGTACTTC.

The sample holds a few counts of this clonotype. CDR3 loop: CASRTGPLSYEQYF. The CDR3 DNA sequence: TGTGCCAGCAGGACGGGTCCCCTATCCTACGAGCAGTACTTC. The chain recombines TRBV5-6 with TRBJ2-7, with no clear D. Germline assignment: CDR1 SGHDT and CDR2 YYEEEE. The V gene lost 5 bases and the J gene lost 1 base, with 13 bases spanning the gap. The CDR3 is made up of 14 amino acids.

This chain uses TRBV7-9 with TRBJ2-5; D possibly corresponds to TRBD2 (5 bases). Trimming removed 4 bases at V and 4 bases at J, with 19 bases between. The CDR3 contains 16 residues. The germline V gene has CDR1 SEHNR and CDR2 FQNEAQ (reference sequence). The CDR3 region has the DNA TGTGCCAGCAGCTGGACCCGGGATACTTCCCCAGAGACCCAGTACTTC. Protein: CASSWTRDTSPETQYF.

Worth noting for this clonotype: With a much larger clone just one base away, this may be a read error. The rearrangement uses TRBV20-1 and TRBJ1-1; D uncertain. CDR1 is DFQATT, CDR2 SNEGSKA, per germline (reference sequence). The CDR3 is 12 amino acids. The CDR3 spells CIPVTTNTEAFF. The CDR3 coding sequence is TGCATACCAGTTACGACGAACACTGAAGCTTTCTTT.

At least ten counts were recorded for this clonotype. The V and J genes are TRBV7-9 and TRBJ2-3; D is perhaps TRBD1 or TRBD2 (5 bases each). The CDR3 runs 17 residues. The V gene's germline CDR1 is SEHNR and CDR2 FQNEAQ (reference sequence). The V end was cut by 6 bases, the J end by 6 bases, with 25 bases between. The CDR3 coding sequence is TGTGCCAGCAGACCCCAGAAAGGGACCGGCCCGTTTGATACGCAGTATTTT. Amino acids: CASRPQKGTGPFDTQYF.